This is a list of T cell receptor beta chains from one sample in a study of CD8+ T cells in alopecia areata. The protocol was immunoSEQ multiplex PCR, while the TCRdb copy is restricted to in-frame clones and leaves out a portion. The sample has roughly 150,000 clones; 55% are singletons. Sequenced material: CD4+ T cells sorted from blood. Receptors originate from a human donor in good health. Both conserved end residues are part of each CDR3. D genes are given only for firm matches. Clone size is stated in some rows and not others, as once, few, many or a class when expanded.

DNA: TGCGCCAGCAGCGTAACAGGTTCCCCCTACGAGCAGTACTTC
CDR3: CASSVTGSPYEQYF
J: TRBJ2-7
V: TRBV5-1
D: -
size: -

DNA: TGCAGCGTTCAGGGTTTAGGGACCCAGTACTTC
CDR3: CSVQGLGTQYF
J: TRBJ2-5
V: TRBV29-1
D: -
size: -

DNA: TGTGCCAGCAGCTTAGCCAGGGAAGGGTACGAGCAGTACTTC
CDR3: CASSLAREGYEQYF
J: TRBJ2-7
V: TRBV7-2
D: -
size: -

DNA: TGTGCTAGTGCAGGCTCTGGGGCCAACGTCCTGACTTTC
CDR3: CASAGSGANVLTF
J: TRBJ2-6
V: TRBV12-5
D: -
size: -

DNA: TGTGCCAGCAGCTTACGTCTAGGGGACGGGACCCAGTACTTC
CDR3: CASSLRLGDGTQYF
J: TRBJ2-5
V: TRBV11-2
D: -
size: once

DNA: TGTGCCAGCAGCTTTTCCGGGACTAGTCAAGATACGCAGTATTTT
CDR3: CASSFSGTSQDTQYF
J: TRBJ2-3
V: TRBV5-7
D: TRBD2
size: few

DNA: TGTGCCAGCCGAGGGGGTTCAAAGCCCCAGCATTTT
CDR3: CASRGGSKPQHF
J: TRBJ1-5
V: TRBV6-6
D: -
size: once

DNA: TGCAGCGTTCGGACTAGCGGGAGCAATGAGCAGTTCTTC
CDR3: CSVRTSGSNEQFF
J: TRBJ2-1
V: TRBV29-1
D: TRBD2
size: -

DNA: TGTGCCAGCAGTGCGACGGACAGGGCGGGCGGCTACACCTTC
CDR3: CASSATDRAGGYTF
J: TRBJ1-2
V: TRBV6-5
D: TRBD1
size: few

DNA: TGCGCCAGCAGCCAAAATGACGGGGAGACCCAGTACTTC
CDR3: CASSQNDGETQYF
J: TRBJ2-5
V: TRBV5-1
D: -
size: -

DNA: TGTGCCTGGAATCGCGGAAGCTCCTACAATGAGCAGTTCTTC
CDR3: CAWNRGSSYNEQFF
J: TRBJ2-1
V: TRBV30
D: -
size: -

DNA: TGCAGTGCCACGAGGTTTCAGCCCCAGCATTTT
CDR3: CSATRFQPQHF
J: TRBJ1-5
V: TRBV20-1
D: -
size: -

DNA: TGCGCCAGCAGACCACAAGACCCGTCTGAGCAGTTCTTC
CDR3: CASRPQDPSEQFF
J: TRBJ2-1
V: TRBV23-1
D: -
size: few

DNA: TGTGCCAGCAGCCAAGTATTGGGTAATGAGCAGTTCTTC
CDR3: CASSQVLGNEQFF
J: TRBJ2-1
V: TRBV14
D: -
size: -

DNA: TGTGCCAGCAGCTTTCAGGCAGGGACAGATACGCAGTATTTT
CDR3: CASSFQAGTDTQYF
J: TRBJ2-3
V: TRBV7-6
D: -
size: -

DNA: TGTGCCAGCCAGGTGGTGGACTCCGATGAGCAGTTCTTC
CDR3: CASQVVDSDEQFF
J: TRBJ2-1
V: TRBV11-3
D: -
size: -

DNA: TGTGCCAGCAGCTTAGGATCCGGGCGGGAAGAGACCCAGTACTTC
CDR3: CASSLGSGREETQYF
J: TRBJ2-5
V: TRBV7-9
D: -
size: few

DNA: TGTGCCAGCAGCCCCGGGGGACCGGGCGGTGAAAAACTGTTTTTT
CDR3: CASSPGGPGGEKLFF
J: TRBJ1-4
V: TRBV7-9
D: -
size: few

DNA: TGTGCCATCAGTCCCCGAGAGGTTTACGAGCAGTACTTC
CDR3: CAISPREVYEQYF
J: TRBJ2-7
V: TRBV10-3
D: -
size: few

DNA: TGTGCCAGCAGTTATAGCGGAAATGAGCAGTTCTTC
CDR3: CASSYSGNEQFF
J: TRBJ2-1
V: TRBV7-6
D: -
size: -

DNA: TGTGCCAGCAGCGGACAGGATGTTTCCTACGAGCAGTACTTC
CDR3: CASSGQDVSYEQYF
J: TRBJ2-7
V: TRBV28
D: TRBD1
size: few

DNA: TGCGCCAGCAGCTTGCGGGACTCCCCTTACAATGAGCAGTTCTTC
CDR3: CASSLRDSPYNEQFF
J: TRBJ2-1
V: TRBV5-1
D: -
size: -

DNA: TGTGCCAGCAGTGAAGGCGCCAGTATCGTCAATCAGCCCCAGCATTTT
CDR3: CASSEGASIVNQPQHF
J: TRBJ1-5
V: TRBV2
D: -
size: -

DNA: TGCGCCAGCAGCTACAGCGGGCAGCAAGAGACCCAGTACTTC
CDR3: CASSYSGQQETQYF
J: TRBJ2-5
V: TRBV5-1
D: -
size: -

DNA: TGTGCCATCAGTGAGGGTAGGGCACGAGGAGAGACCCAGTACTTC
CDR3: CAISEGRARGETQYF
J: TRBJ2-5
V: TRBV10-3
D: -
size: few

DNA: TGTGCCACCAGCAGTCAAGCAGGAGCTAACTATGGCTACACCTTC
CDR3: CATSSQAGANYGYTF
J: TRBJ1-2
V: TRBV15
D: -
size: -

DNA: TGTGCCAGCAAGGAACTAGCGGGAACCTACAATGAGCAGTTCTTC
CDR3: CASKELAGTYNEQFF
J: TRBJ2-1
V: TRBV2
D: TRBD2
size: few

DNA: TGCGCCAGCAGCCGAGGGACAGGGGGCGACGAGCAGTACTTC
CDR3: CASSRGTGGDEQYF
J: TRBJ2-7
V: TRBV5-1
D: TRBD1
size: -

DNA: TGTGCCAGCAGCCAACACCTCAGCACAGATACGCAGTATTTT
CDR3: CASSQHLSTDTQYF
J: TRBJ2-3
V: TRBV5-4
D: -
size: -

DNA: TGTGCCAGCAGCCGAATGACAGGGGCGACCGGGGAGCTGTTTTTT
CDR3: CASSRMTGATGELFF
J: TRBJ2-2
V: TRBV5-4
D: TRBD1
size: -

DNA: TGTGCCTGGAGCGCACTTACGGAGGGCGGAATCTTC
CDR3: CAWSALTEGGIF
J: TRBJ2-1
V: TRBV30
D: -
size: -

DNA: TGCGCCAGCAGCTTGGAAGGACAGGGATACAATGAGCAGTTCTTC
CDR3: CASSLEGQGYNEQFF
J: TRBJ2-1
V: TRBV5-1
D: TRBD1
size: few

DNA: TGTGCCAGCAGCGCAACTCAGGGAGGCTTTTGGGGAACCCGAGGAGACAATGAGCAGTTCTTC
CDR3: CASSATQGGFWGTRGDNEQFF
J: TRBJ2-1
V: TRBV9
D: -
size: few

DNA: TGCGCCAGCAGCCACCCTATGGGGACGAACACTGAAGCTTTCTTT
CDR3: CASSHPMGTNTEAFF
J: TRBJ1-1
V: TRBV4-1
D: -
size: -

DNA: TGTGCCAGCTCGAAAGAGACCCAGTACTTC
CDR3: CASSKETQYF
J: TRBJ2-5
V: TRBV7-9
D: -
size: -

DNA: TGCGCCAGCAGCCAAGAACACGGGTTTCTGTACTTC
CDR3: CASSQEHGFLYF
J: TRBJ2-7
V: TRBV4-1
D: -
size: -

DNA: TGTGCCAGCAGCCTCAAAGCCAGGGACAACACCGGGGAGCTGTTTTTT
CDR3: CASSLKARDNTGELFF
J: TRBJ2-2
V: TRBV13
D: -
size: few

DNA: TGTGCCAGCAGTGAACTGAATACGCAGTATTTT
CDR3: CASSELNTQYF
J: TRBJ2-3
V: TRBV2
D: -
size: -

DNA: TGCAGCGTTGAGTGGTTAGTCGGGGGGAACACTGAAGCTTTCTTT
CDR3: CSVEWLVGGNTEAFF
J: TRBJ1-1
V: TRBV29-1
D: -
size: few

DNA: TGTGCCAGCAGTGGGGCCGGGACAGGGGCCTACGAGCAGTACTTC
CDR3: CASSGAGTGAYEQYF
J: TRBJ2-7
V: TRBV25-1
D: TRBD1
size: -

DNA: TGTGCCAGCAGTCGGGGAGCTAGAGCCAAAAACATTCAGTACTTC
CDR3: CASSRGARAKNIQYF
J: TRBJ2-4
V: TRBV7-9
D: -
size: few

DNA: TGTGCCAGCTCACCAGTGTACAGGGTCGTGAATCAGCCCCAGCATTTT
CDR3: CASSPVYRVVNQPQHF
J: TRBJ1-5
V: TRBV18
D: -
size: many

DNA: TGCAGCGGACTAACAGGGTTTAATGAAAAACTGTTTTTT
CDR3: CSGLTGFNEKLFF
J: TRBJ1-4
V: TRBV29-1
D: -
size: -

DNA: TGTGCCAGCACCACTGTTAGTGGGTCAGCCCACACCGGGGAGCTGTTTTTT
CDR3: CASTTVSGSAHTGELFF
J: TRBJ2-2
V: TRBV27
D: -
size: -

DNA: TGTGCCTGGAGTGGACAGAACACTGAAGCTTTCTTT
CDR3: CAWSGQNTEAFF
J: TRBJ1-1
V: TRBV30
D: -
size: -

DNA: TGTGCCAGCAGTGGACCCCTCACCGGGGAGCTGTTTTTT
CDR3: CASSGPLTGELFF
J: TRBJ2-2
V: TRBV2
D: -
size: few

DNA: TGTGCCAGCCGAACCTACAATGAGCAGTTCTTC
CDR3: CASRTYNEQFF
J: TRBJ2-1
V: TRBV2
D: -
size: few

DNA: TGTGCCAGCAGCTGGGAGGGGTTGGGTAGGGGTGGCTACACCTTC
CDR3: CASSWEGLGRGGYTF
J: TRBJ1-2
V: TRBV7-8
D: -
size: -

DNA: TGCAGCGTCGACCCCTCCCGGAGCTCCTACAATGAGCAGTTCTTC
CDR3: CSVDPSRSSYNEQFF
J: TRBJ2-1
V: TRBV29-1
D: -
size: few

DNA: TGCAGCGTGACGAACACTGAAGCTTTCTTT
CDR3: CSVTNTEAFF
J: TRBJ1-1
V: TRBV29-1
D: -
size: few

DNA: TGCGCCAGCAGCTACGGCGGGGGACAGGGCAGCACAGATACGCAGTATTTT
CDR3: CASSYGGGQGSTDTQYF
J: TRBJ2-3
V: TRBV5-1
D: TRBD1
size: -

DNA: TGTGCCAGCAGTGGGACGGGCAGGGGAAACACCATATATTTT
CDR3: CASSGTGRGNTIYF
J: TRBJ1-3
V: TRBV9
D: -
size: -

DNA: TGTGCCAGCAGATTTATGGAGACCCAGTACTTC
CDR3: CASRFMETQYF
J: TRBJ2-5
V: TRBV2
D: -
size: -

DNA: TGTGCCAGCAGCTCCCAGCGGGGGGCCTACGAGCAGTACTTC
CDR3: CASSSQRGAYEQYF
J: TRBJ2-7
V: TRBV7-2
D: TRBD2
size: -

DNA: TGTGCCAGCAGCATTGTCGGGGAGACCCAGTACTTC
CDR3: CASSIVGETQYF
J: TRBJ2-5
V: TRBV9
D: -
size: -

DNA: TGTGCCAGCAGGCTAGATAGTTCCTACAATGAGCAGTTCTTC
CDR3: CASRLDSSYNEQFF
J: TRBJ2-1
V: TRBV6-5
D: -
size: -